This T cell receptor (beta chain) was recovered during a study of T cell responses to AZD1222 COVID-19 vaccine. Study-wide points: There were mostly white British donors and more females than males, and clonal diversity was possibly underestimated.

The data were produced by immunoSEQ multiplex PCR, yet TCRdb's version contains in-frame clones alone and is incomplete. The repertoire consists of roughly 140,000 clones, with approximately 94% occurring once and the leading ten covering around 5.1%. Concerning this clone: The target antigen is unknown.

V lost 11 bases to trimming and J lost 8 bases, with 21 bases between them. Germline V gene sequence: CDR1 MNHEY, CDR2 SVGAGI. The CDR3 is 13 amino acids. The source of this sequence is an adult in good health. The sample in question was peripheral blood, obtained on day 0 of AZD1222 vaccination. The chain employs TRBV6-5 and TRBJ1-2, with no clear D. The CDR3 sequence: CACARDSSKGYTF. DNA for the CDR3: TGTGCCTGCGCTAGAGACTCCTCTAAAGGCTACACCTTC.